The rows below give T cell receptor beta chains drawn from one sample of a study of T cells in Graves' hyperthyroidism and ophthalmopathy. TCRdb processed the multiplex PCR reads anew with MiXCR; each CDR3 protein has one entry. This sample yields 800,000 or so distinct CDR3 sequences, of which over 35% are seen a single time; around 10% belongs to the top ten. Material for sequencing was blood. Receptor source: a man younger than 35 with Graves' hyperthyroidism. Each CDR3 is given with its conserved first and last residue. Each record gives: D gene, J gene, V gene, clone size, CDR3 protein, CDR3 DNA. The D gene is left open where the match is weak. Size is omitted from some rows. Given values are once, few, many or a class for expanded clones.

. | TRBJ1-6 | TRBV12-3/TRBV12-4 | . | CASSYTEGRLLLHF | TGTGCCAGCAGTTACACCGAAGGGAGGCTTCTCCTCCACTTT
TRBD1 | TRBJ1-1 | TRBV19 | many | CASTSGGTEAFF | TGTGCCAGTACCTCAGGGGGCACTGAAGCTTTCTTT
TRBD1 | TRBJ2-7 | TRBV2 | few | CATLGQGERTAYEQYF | TGTGCCACCCTGGGACAGGGGGAAAGGACCGCCTACGAGCAGTACTTC
. | TRBJ2-7 | TRBV15 | many | CATSRVSNTVPYEQYF | TGTGCCACCAGCAGAGTGAGTAACACCGTTCCCTACGAGCAGTACTTC
. | TRBJ1-5 | TRBV5-1 | many | CASSLVLGQPQHF | TGCGCCAGCAGCTTGGTTTTAGGTCAGCCCCAGCATTTT
. | TRBJ2-2 | TRBV19 | many | CASSLTGSNTGELFF | TGTGCCAGTAGTTTGACAGGATCGAACACCGGGGAGCTGTTTTTT
. | TRBJ1-1 | TRBV12-3/TRBV12-4 | few | CASSRQRDTEAFF | TGTGCCAGCAGCAGACAAAGAGACACTGAAGCTTTCTTT
. | TRBJ2-5 | TRBV12-3/TRBV12-4 | few | CASSPMGAGETQYF | TGTGCCAGCAGCCCTATGGGGGCAGGGGAGACCCAGTACTTC
TRBD1 | TRBJ2-7 | TRBV7-9 | few | CASSYGQGAREQYF | TGTGCCAGCAGCTATGGACAGGGGGCCAGAGAGCAGTACTTC
. | TRBJ2-7 | TRBV4-3 | few | CASSQVGGREQYF | TGCGCCAGCAGCCAAGTCGGGGGGCGCGAGCAGTACTTC
TRBD1 | TRBJ1-3 | TRBV7-2 | . | CASSQVKGASSGNTIYF | TGCGCCAGCAGCCAAGTGAAGGGGGCCTCCTCTGGAAACACCATATATTTT
. | TRBJ1-1 | TRBV9 | . | CASSSKGGAEAFF | TGTGCCAGCAGCAGCAAGGGGGGAGCGGAAGCTTTCTTT
. | TRBJ1-4 | TRBV2 | many | CASTLRAGGEKLFF | TGTGCCAGCACCCTCCGAGCGGGGGGCGAAAAACTGTTTTTT
. | TRBJ2-5 | TRBV7-2 | many | CASSLGLLDGQETQYF | TGTGCCAGCAGCTTGGGACTCCTGGACGGACAAGAGACCCAGTACTTC
TRBD1 | TRBJ2-7 | TRBV9 | few | CASSVPRTGEYEQYF | TGTGCCAGCAGCGTCCCTCGGACAGGGGAGTACGAGCAGTACTTC
TRBD2 | TRBJ2-5 | TRBV6-6 | few | CASSFTRLAGGETQYF | TGTGCCAGCAGTTTTACTAGGCTAGCGGGAGGGGAGACCCAGTACTTC
TRBD2 | TRBJ2-5 | TRBV7-2 | few | CASSFLREAQETQYF | TGTGCCAGCAGCTTTCTCCGGGAGGCGCAAGAGACCCAGTACTTC
. | TRBJ1-5 | TRBV7-9 | many | CASSRAGYNQPQHF | TGTGCCAGCAGCCGTGCGGGATACAATCAGCCCCAGCATTTT
. | TRBJ1-5 | TRBV12-3/TRBV12-4 | . | CASSQTLGSNQPQHF | TGTGCCAGCAGTCAGACACTGGGTAGCAATCAGCCCCAGCATTTT
. | TRBJ2-7 | TRBV19 | few | CASSIAGVHEQYF | TGTGCCAGTAGTATAGCGGGAGTGCATGAGCAGTACTTC
. | TRBJ1-6 | TRBV25-1 | once | CASSQNFNSPLHF | TGCGCCAGCAGCCAGAATTTTAATTCACCCCTCCACTTT
TRBD1 | TRBJ2-2 | TRBV2 | many | CASSVDRVRELFF | TGTGCCAGCAGTGTAGACAGGGTGAGGGAGCTGTTTTTT
TRBD1 | TRBJ2-7 | TRBV2 | . | CASRLGQGTYEQYF | TGTGCCAGCAGGCTGGGACAGGGGACCTACGAGCAGTACTTC
. | TRBJ1-4 | TRBV2 | . | CASRTQGSGEKLFF | TGTGCCAGCAGAACCCAGGGATCGGGCGAAAAACTGTTTTTT
. | TRBJ2-7 | TRBV7-6 | many | CASSLGREQYF | TGTGCCAGCAGCTTAGGCCGCGAGCAGTACTTC
. | TRBJ2-7 | TRBV6-5 | few | CASMGQGPYEQYF | TGTGCCAGCATGGGCCAGGGACCTTACGAGCAGTACTTC
. | TRBJ1-5 | TRBV6-5 | few | CASSDGRGGDQPQHF | TGTGCCAGCAGCGACGGCCGGGGAGGCGATCAGCCCCAGCATTTT
. | TRBJ1-2 | TRBV24-1 | many | CATSDLRAGGDYGYTF | TGTGCCACCAGTGATTTGCGTGCCGGGGGGGACTATGGCTACACCTTC
. | TRBJ2-5 | TRBV29-1 | many | CSVVNQETQYF | TGCAGCGTTGTTAATCAGGAGACCCAGTACTTC
. | TRBJ1-1 | TRBV7-9 | . | CASREGHPNTEVFF | TGCGCCAGCAGAGAGGGACATCCGAACACTGAAGTTTTCTTT
TRBD1 | TRBJ1-2 | TRBV15 | . | CATSYGQGADYGYTF | TGTGCCACCAGCTACGGACAGGGAGCGGACTATGGCTACACCTTC
. | TRBJ1-3 | TRBV6-1 | . | CATDIDHPGNTIYF | TGTGCCACCGACATAGACCACCCTGGAAACACCATATATTTT
. | TRBJ2-7 | TRBV2 | . | CATRGPYEQYF | TGTGCCACACGGGGTCCCTACGAGCAGTACTTC
TRBD1 | TRBJ1-1 | TRBV12-3/TRBV12-4 | few | CASISGGGKGFF | TGTGCCAGCATTTCAGGGGGGGGCAAGGGTTTCTTT
. | TRBJ1-1 | TRBV13 | few | CASSLGGAYTEAFF | TGCGCCAGCAGCTTGGGGGGCGCGTACACTGAAGCTTTCTTT
. | TRBJ1-1 | TRBV19 | many | CASSISRLNTEAFF | TGTGCCAGTAGTATTTCACGGTTGAACACTGAAGCTTTCTTT
TRBD1 | TRBJ1-6 | TRBV2 | once | CASSGTGEFPLHF | TGTGCCAGCAGCGGGACAGGGGAATTCCCCCTCCACTTT
. | TRBJ2-6 | TRBV19 | many | CASSTSGANVLTF | TGTGCCAGTAGTACCTCTGGGGCCAACGTCCTGACTTTC
TRBD1 | TRBJ2-7 | TRBV7-9 | few | CASRDRGGYEQYF | TGTGCCAGCCGGGACAGGGGAGGCTACGAGCAGTACTTC
TRBD1 | TRBJ1-5 | TRBV6-5 | . | CAISYPQGTSNQPQHF | TGTGCCATCAGTTACCCACAGGGGACGAGCAATCAGCCCCAGCATTTT
. | TRBJ1-1 | TRBV6-5 | many | CASSWAPDTEAFF | TGTGCCAGCAGTTGGGCCCCAGACACTGAAGCTTTCTTT
TRBD2 | TRBJ2-7 | TRBV7-9 | . | CASSHSGTSVSEQYF | TGTGCCAGCAGCCATTCAGGGACTAGCGTCTCCGAGCAGTACTTC
TRBD1 | TRBJ1-1 | TRBV19 | few | CASSIRTGGQSSEAFF | TGTGCCAGTAGTATTCGGACAGGGGGCCAAAGTAGTGAAGCTTTCTTT